Each of the 29 T cell receptor beta chains below was sequenced from the same sample in a study of blood T cells in healthy people across ages (dated by TCRdb to the mid-2010s). Library preparation used 5' RACE. TCRdb shows the sequencer as Illumina HiSeq 2500. A second about 6 to 11 cycle PCR used a sample-barcoded 5' primer and a J-beta primer mix. Using fastp trimming at Q25 and MiXCR clonotype assembly, TCRdb reanalyzed the public sequencing data and kept in-frame beta chains. CDR3 protein sequences are deduplicated, and each keeps its most common genes and DNA. A total of approximately 1.5 million distinct CDR3 sequences appear in this sample, about 45% of them only once. Approximately 4.1% of the sample goes to the ten largest clones. Sequenced sample: blood. The receptor source for this set is a woman younger than 30 in good health.

V is TRBV28 and J is TRBJ2-2; 9 bases match TRBD2. From germline, CDR1 is MDHEN and CDR2 SYDVKM. J gave up 0 bases and V 5 bases, and 1 base lay outside the gene matches. The CDR3 loop spans 15 amino acids. The CDR3 here is CASSIAGANTGELFF. For the CDR3, the DNA is TGTGCCAGCAGTATAGCGGGAGCGAACACCGGGGAGCTGTTTTTT.

The CDR3, as DNA: TGTGCCACCAGTGGTCCAAAGGACGCCTGGACAGATACGCAGTATTTT. As protein: CATSGPKDAWTDTQYF. The chain uses TRBV24-1 and TRBJ2-3; D gene uncertain. The CDR3 is 16 amino acids. Germline V gene data show CDR1 as KGHDR and CDR2 as SFDVKD. V lost 5 bases and J 3 bases, leaving 17 bases between the germline ends.

The V and J genes are TRBV20-1 and TRBJ1-2, with 11 bases matching TRBD1. This CDR3 spans 14 amino acids. Per germline, CDR1 DFQATT and CDR2 SNEGSKA (reference sequence). Trimming at V came to 1 base and at J to 6 bases, leaving 4 bases not matched to a gene. Here the CDR3 reads CSARAVGQGDGYTF. Here the CDR3 DNA reads TGCAGTGCTAGAGCCGTGGGACAGGGGGATGGCTACACCTTC.

The genes are TRBV12-3 or TRBV12-4 and TRBJ1-2, with 12 bases fitting TRBD1. The ends lost 6 bases at V and 8 bases at J; junction bases unmatched: 7. The CDR3 sequence is 14 residues long. This chain's CDR3 is CASRPGQGARGYTF. CDR3 DNA: TGTGCCAGCAGGCCGGGACAGGGGGCGAGGGGCTACACCTTC.

The chain employs TRBV2 and TRBJ1-5; 11 nucleotides agree with TRBD1. V lost 6 bases, J lost 5 bases, and 6 bases stayed unmatched. The CDR3 length is 15 residues. Germline-derived CDR1 and CDR2 are SNHLY and FYNNEI. The CDR3 DNA reads TGTGCCAGCAGGGACAGGGGGCTCTCATATCAGCCCCAGCATTTT. It encodes CASRDRGLSYQPQHF.

A few counts support this clonotype. The V and J genes are TRBV5-1 and TRBJ2-5; D is perhaps TRBD2 (5 bases). V dropped 7 bases and J dropped 5 bases, with 9 bases sitting between them. The CDR3 consists of 11 residues. CDR1 SGHRS and CDR2 YFSETQ come from the germline V gene. CDR3 DNA sequence: TGCGCCAGCGAGGACTTGGAGACCCAGTACTTC. Translating it yields CASEDLETQYF. Using reference TRBV5-1 and TRBJ2-5 for the parts outside the CDR3, the full variable domain is KAGVTQTPRYLIKTRGQQVTLSCSPISGHRSVSWYQQTPGQGLQFLFEYFSETQRNKGNFPGRFSGRQFSNSRSEMNVSTLELGDSALYLCASEDLETQYFGPGTRLLVL.

The V call is TRBV3-1, the J call TRBJ1-2; D is perhaps TRBD1 (6 bases). This CDR3 has 17 amino acids. Trimming took off 2 bases at V and 6 bases at J, with 22 bases between the two ends. CDR1 LGHDT and CDR2 YNNKEL come from the germline V gene (reference sequence). The CDR3 loop is CASSQRGAGNRPNGYTF. CDR3 nucleotides: TGTGCCAGCAGCCAAAGGGGGGCGGGGAACCGTCCGAATGGCTACACCTTC.

A note on this clonotype: Just one base apart from a much larger clone, this may be a read error. CDR3: CASSDRWNEQYF. The CDR3 nucleotides read TGTGCCAGCAGCGACCGCTGGAATGAGCAGTACTTC. The V call is TRBV13, the J call TRBJ2-7; D is ambiguous. Trimming took 5 bases from V and 7 from J, leaving 12 bases between them. Germline assignment: CDR1 PRHDT and CDR2 FYEKMQ (reference sequence). CDR3 length: 12 residues.

The rearrangement uses TRBV10-2 and TRBJ2-1; maybe TRBD1 (6 bases). CDR3 length equals 14 residues. Germline values: CDR1 WSHSY, CDR2 SAAADI. Deletions cut 6 bases from V and 3 bases from J, with 12 bases between. The CDR3 DNA reads TGCGCCAGCAGACCAGGACAGAACTACAATGAGCAGTTCTTC. Protein: CASRPGQNYNEQFF.

The CDR3 DNA is TGCGCCAGCAGCCAAGATGCCGAGACTAGCGCCCTAGTTGGCGAGCAGTACTTC. This codes for CASSQDAETSALVGEQYF. V gene TRBV4-3 combines with J gene TRBJ2-7, with 8 positions matching TRBD2. The germline gives CDR1 LGHNA, CDR2 YSLEER. V was pared by 0 bases and J by 6 bases, with 16 bases of the junction left unmatched. The CDR3 is made up of 18 amino acids.

This clonotype was found many times. This rearrangement joins TRBV29-1 to TRBJ2-1; 9 nucleotides match TRBD2. V dropped 2 bases and J dropped 4; count of bases not matched to a gene: 0. The V gene's germline CDR1 is SQVTM and CDR2 ANQGSEA. The CDR3 contains 13 residues. CDR3 loop: CSVELAGYNEQFF. The CDR3 nucleotides read TGCAGCGTTGAACTAGCGGGATACAATGAGCAGTTCTTC.

This clonotype was seen just once. One end of the junction fails to match germline, which may point to a read error. The rearrangement links TRBV27 to TRBJ2-5, with D perhaps being TRBD1 or TRBD2 (6 bases each). CDR3 length: 15 residues. The germline CDR1 and CDR2 sequences are MNHEY and SMNVEV (reference sequence). The CDR3 spells CAGSLAVGGHREQYF. The CDR3 DNA is TGTGCCGGCAGTTTAGCCGTAGGGGGGCACCGTGAGCAGTACTTC.

Comment on this clonotype: At one end the junction does not follow the germline gene, possibly because of a read error. This sequence joins TRBV4-1 and TRBJ2-4; 7 nucleotides match TRBD2. Germline CDR1 reads MGHRA; CDR2 reads YSYEKL. This CDR3 has 16 residues. The CDR3 spells CASSQEGRLAKNIRYF. The CDR3 nucleotides read TGCGCCAGCAGCCAAGAGGGTCGACTAGCCAAAAACATTCGGTACTTC.

This clonotype was seen only a few times. The chain uses TRBV28 and TRBJ2-3, with TRBD2 matching over 12 bases. Germline CDR1 is MDHEN and CDR2 is SYDVKM. The CDR3 runs 13 residues. After removal of 11 bases from V and 4 bases from J, the junction contained 4 bases not matched to a gene. The CDR3, as DNA: TGTGCCGTACTAGCGGGAGGCTCAGATACGCAGTATTTT. Its protein product is CAVLAGGSDTQYF.

This clonotype was observed a single time. V and J are TRBV28 and TRBJ1-1; maybe TRBD1 (5 bases). The V gene's germline CDR1 is MDHEN and CDR2 SYDVKM. The germline V and J ends were trimmed by 7 bases and 7 bases, with 10 bases remaining between them. This CDR3 region has 11 residues. CDR3 sequence reads: CASIWGGEAFF. The CDR3 coding sequence is TGTGCCAGCATATGGGGGGGTGAAGCTTTCTTT.

The genes are TRBV29-1 and TRBJ2-1; 9 bases are a match to TRBD2. V gave up 5 bases and J gave up 7 bases; unmatched junction bases: 3. The CDR3 covers 12 residues. Germline values: CDR1 SQVTM, CDR2 ANQGSEA. The CDR3 bases are TGCAGCGTTCTAGCGGGGCGTAATGAGCAGTTCTTC. Protein sequence: CSVLAGRNEQFF.

The V and J genes are TRBV7-2 and TRBJ1-6, with D possibly being TRBD1 (6 bases). The CDR3 is 16 amino acids. Germline assignment: CDR1 SGHTA and CDR2 FQGNSA. V lost 7 bases and J lost 7, with 20 bases in between. CDR3 DNA sequence: TGTGCCAGCAACCAGGGACCACAGGGAGGGAATTCACCCCTCCACTTT. Protein product: CASNQGPQGGNSPLHF. Full variable domain (remainder filled in from reference TRBV7-2 and TRBJ1-6): GAGVSQSPSNKVTEKGKDVELRCDPISGHTALYWYRQSLGQGLEFLIYFQGNSAPDKSGLPSDRFSAERTGGSVSTLTIQRTQQEDSAVYLCASNQGPQGGNSPLHFGNGTRLTVT.

The chain links TRBV12-3 or TRBV12-4 to TRBJ1-5, with D possibly being TRBD1 (5 bases). This CDR3 is 15 amino acids long. V lost 6 bases, J lost 1 base, and 13 bases lay in between. This CDR3 is CASSTQGLSNQPQHF. In DNA, the CDR3 is TGTGCCAGCAGCACCCAGGGATTGAGCAATCAGCCCCAGCATTTT.

A single count supports this clonotype. This chain uses TRBV4-1 with TRBJ2-1; the match to TRBD1 covers 7 bases. The CDR3 spans 15 residues. In germline, CDR1 is MGHRA, CDR2 YSYEKL. With 3 bases clipped from V and 4 bases from J, the junction kept 6 bases outside the gene matches. In DNA form, the CDR3 reads TGCGCCAGCAGCCAGACCGGGACAGTATACAATGAGCAGTTCTTC. Translation: CASSQTGTVYNEQFF.

The sample holds a few counts of this clonotype. This rearrangement joins TRBV2 to TRBJ1-2, with 8 bases lining up with TRBD1. This CDR3 contains 15 residues. J lost 2 bases, V lost 4 bases, and 6 bases had no gene match. CDR1 is SNHLY, CDR2 FYNNEI, per germline. CDR3 sequence: CASSVQGARNYGYTF. CDR3 bases: TGTGCCAGCAGTGTGCAGGGGGCTCGGAACTATGGCTACACCTTC.

The sample holds a few counts of this clonotype. This chain links TRBV12-3 or TRBV12-4 with TRBJ2-5; maybe TRBD2 (6 bases). The germline V and J ends were trimmed by 4 bases and 0 bases, with 9 bases remaining between them. CDR3 size: 14 residues. As DNA, the CDR3 is TGTGCCAGCAGTTCAACGGGGGACCAAGAGACCCAGTACTTC. Its translation: CASSSTGDQETQYF.

Worth noting for this clonotype: At one end, the junction sequence differs from germline, possibly due to a read error. This chain uses TRBV7-2 with TRBJ2-3; D is undetermined. This CDR3 spans 15 amino acids. Germline loops: CDR1 SGHTA, CDR2 FQGNSA. The CDR3: CANSSLGFISDTQYF. CDR3 DNA sequence: TGTGCCAACAGCTCCCTTGGATTCATCTCAGATACGCAGTATTTT.

There are a few counts of this clonotype. V gene TRBV7-9 combines with J gene TRBJ2-1; D remains unclear. The length of the CDR3 is 17 residues. Germline CDR1 and CDR2: SEHNR and FQNEAQ (reference sequence). Trimming removed 6 bases at V and 0 bases at J, with 18 bases between. In nucleotides, the CDR3 is TGTGCCAGCAGTTTTAGATTTCGGCAGAGCTCCTACAATGAGCAGTTCTTC. Its protein is CASSFRFRQSSYNEQFF. Complete variable domain (other parts from reference TRBV7-9 and TRBJ2-1): DTGVSQNPRHKITKRGQNVTFRCDPISEHNRLYWYRQTLGQGPEFLTYFQNEAQLEKSRLLSDRFSAERPKGSFSTLEIQRTEQGDSAMYLCASSFRFRQSSYNEQFFGPGTRLTVL.

The chain is built from TRBV28 and TRBJ2-5; D ambiguous. V lost 6 bases to trimming and J lost 9 bases, with 11 bases between them. Germline values: CDR1 MDHEN, CDR2 SYDVKM. The CDR3 length is 11 residues. Written as DNA, the CDR3 is TGTGCCAGCAGGCAATTTATGGCCCAGTACTTC. Translated: CASRQFMAQYF.

This clonotype was seen a handful of times. The chain is built from TRBV5-1 and TRBJ1-1; D might be TRBD1 (6 bases). The CDR3 loop spans 13 amino acids. From germline, CDR1 is SGHRS and CDR2 YFSETQ. V gave up 6 bases and J gave up 3 bases, with 12 bases separating them. In nucleotides, the CDR3 is TGCGCCAGCAACATGGACAGCTACACTGAAGCTTTCTTT. This translates into CASNMDSYTEAFF.

The chain is built from TRBV11-2 and TRBJ1-3; D gene ambiguous. This CDR3 has 13 residues. Germline assignment: CDR1 SGHAT and CDR2 FQNNGV. Deletions cut 5 bases from V and 6 bases from J, with 11 bases between. The CDR3 nucleotides read TGTGCCAGCAGCCTATCAATGGAAAACACCATATATTTT. It translates to CASSLSMENTIYF. The full variable domain, rest sourced from reference TRBV11-2 and TRBJ1-3, is EAGVAQSPRYKIIEKRQSVAFWCNPISGHATLYWYQQILGQGPKLLIQFQNNGVVDDSQLPKDRFSAERLKGVDSTLKIQPAKLEDSAVYLCASSLSMENTIYFGEGSWLTVV.

The chain has TRBV15 and TRBJ2-3; 12 bases match TRBD2. CDR3 length: 15 amino acids. The J segment lost 6 bases and the V segment lost 3 bases, leaving 4 bases of the junction unmatched. Germline V lookup: CDR1 LNHNV, CDR2 YYDKDF (reference sequence). The CDR3 is CATSSRLAGEDTQYF. DNA of the CDR3: TGTGCCACCAGCAGTAGACTAGCGGGGGAGGATACGCAGTATTTT.

This clonotype was seen more than once but under ten times. It may be a read error: a sequence one base away is much more abundant. The chain carries TRBV9 and TRBJ2-3, with a possible D match to TRBD1 (6 bases). The CDR3 covers 15 residues. Looked up from germline, CDR1 is SGDLS and CDR2 is YYNGEE. V lost 3 bases, J lost 4 bases, and 15 bases lay in between. The CDR3 protein is CASSAVHGQPDTQYF. The CDR3 nucleotides are TGTGCCAGCAGCGCCGTTCATGGACAGCCAGATACGCAGTATTTT.

As DNA, the CDR3 is TGTGCCAGCTCCCCGGGGGGGAAGGGCACTGAAGCTTTCTTT. Translating it yields CASSPGGKGTEAFF. The chain joins TRBV18 to TRBJ1-1; D perhaps matches TRBD1 (5 bases). The CDR3 is 14 amino acids. CDR1 is KGHSH, CDR2 LQKENI, per germline. V was trimmed by 6 bases and J by 4 bases, leaving 15 bases between them.